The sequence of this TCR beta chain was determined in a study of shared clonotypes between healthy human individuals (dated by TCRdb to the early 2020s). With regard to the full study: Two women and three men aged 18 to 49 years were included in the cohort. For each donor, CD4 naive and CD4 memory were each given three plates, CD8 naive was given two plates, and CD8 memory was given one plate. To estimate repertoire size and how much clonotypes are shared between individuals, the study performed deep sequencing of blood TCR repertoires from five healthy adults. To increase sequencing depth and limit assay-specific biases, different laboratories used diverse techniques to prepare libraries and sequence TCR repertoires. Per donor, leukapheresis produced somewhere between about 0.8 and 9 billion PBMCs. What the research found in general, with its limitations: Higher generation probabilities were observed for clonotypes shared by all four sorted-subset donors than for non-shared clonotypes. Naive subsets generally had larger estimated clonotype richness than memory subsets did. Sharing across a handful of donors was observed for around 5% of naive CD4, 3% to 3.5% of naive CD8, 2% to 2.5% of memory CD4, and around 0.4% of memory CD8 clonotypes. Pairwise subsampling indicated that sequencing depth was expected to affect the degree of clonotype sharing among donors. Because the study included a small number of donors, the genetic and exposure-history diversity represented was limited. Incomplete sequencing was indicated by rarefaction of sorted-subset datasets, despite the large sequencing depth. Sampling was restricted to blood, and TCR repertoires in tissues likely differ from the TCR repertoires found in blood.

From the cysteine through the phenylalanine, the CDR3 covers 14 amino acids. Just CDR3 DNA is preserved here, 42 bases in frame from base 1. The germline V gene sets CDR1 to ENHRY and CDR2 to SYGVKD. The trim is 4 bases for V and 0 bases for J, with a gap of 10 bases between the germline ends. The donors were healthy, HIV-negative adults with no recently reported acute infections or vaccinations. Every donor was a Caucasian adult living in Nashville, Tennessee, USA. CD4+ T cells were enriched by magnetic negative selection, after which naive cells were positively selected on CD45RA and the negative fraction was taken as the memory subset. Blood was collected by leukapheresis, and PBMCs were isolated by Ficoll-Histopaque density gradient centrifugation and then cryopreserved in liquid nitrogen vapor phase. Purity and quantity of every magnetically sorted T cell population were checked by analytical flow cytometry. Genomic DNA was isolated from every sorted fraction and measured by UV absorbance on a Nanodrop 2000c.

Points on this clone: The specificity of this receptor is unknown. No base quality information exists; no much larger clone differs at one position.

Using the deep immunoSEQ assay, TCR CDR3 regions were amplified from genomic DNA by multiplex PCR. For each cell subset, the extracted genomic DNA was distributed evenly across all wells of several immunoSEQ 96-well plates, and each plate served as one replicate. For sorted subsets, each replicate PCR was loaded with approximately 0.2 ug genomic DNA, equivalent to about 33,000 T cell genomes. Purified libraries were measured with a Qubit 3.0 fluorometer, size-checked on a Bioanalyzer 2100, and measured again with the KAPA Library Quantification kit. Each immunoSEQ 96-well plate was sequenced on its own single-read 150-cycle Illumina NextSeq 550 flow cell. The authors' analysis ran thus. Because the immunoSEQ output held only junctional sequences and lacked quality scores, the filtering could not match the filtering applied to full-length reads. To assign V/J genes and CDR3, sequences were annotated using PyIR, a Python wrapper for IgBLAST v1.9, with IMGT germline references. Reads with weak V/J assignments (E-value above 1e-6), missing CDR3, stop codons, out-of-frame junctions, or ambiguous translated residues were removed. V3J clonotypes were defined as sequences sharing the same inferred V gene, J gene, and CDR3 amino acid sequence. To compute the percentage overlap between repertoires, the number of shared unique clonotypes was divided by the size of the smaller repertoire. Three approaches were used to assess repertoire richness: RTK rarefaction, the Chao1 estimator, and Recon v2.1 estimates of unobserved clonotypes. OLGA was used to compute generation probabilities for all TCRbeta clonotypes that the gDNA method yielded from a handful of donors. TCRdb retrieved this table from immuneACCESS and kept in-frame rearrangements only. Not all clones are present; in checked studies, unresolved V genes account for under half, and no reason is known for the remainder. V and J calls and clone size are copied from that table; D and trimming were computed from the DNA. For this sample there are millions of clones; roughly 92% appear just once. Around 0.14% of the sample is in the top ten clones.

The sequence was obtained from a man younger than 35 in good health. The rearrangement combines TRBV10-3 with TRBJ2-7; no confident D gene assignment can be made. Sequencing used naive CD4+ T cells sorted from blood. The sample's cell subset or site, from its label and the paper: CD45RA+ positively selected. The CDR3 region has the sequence CAISVGRSSYEQYF. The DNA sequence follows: TGTGCCATCAGTGTCGGCAGGAGCTCCTACGAGCAGTACTTC.